This TCR beta chain was identified during a study of T cell repertoires in cytomegalovirus infection. Across the study: CMV infection plus the matching HLA type was flagged by public TCR beta signatures. Overall study results and limits: In two of eight donors, the top clonotype was HLA-C-restricted CMV-specific. Totalled public TCR beta family frequency picked out people who carried CMV plus the relevant HLA.

This clonotype turned up a few times. Its matching antigen is unknown. MiXCR was run by TCRdb on the reads, yielding one entry per CDR3 protein. The sample records roughly 500,000 distinct CDR3 sequences, about 11% being singletons. The CDR3 consists of 16 residues. Germline CDR1 is MNHEY and CDR2 is SVGAGI. Trimming removed 2 bases from V and 0 bases from J; junction bases left unmatched: 5. V usage is TRBV6-5 and J usage is TRBJ1-1; 8 bases map to TRBD1. Source material: PBMCs. This sequence was found in a human donor in good health (CMV status not recorded). Some clones in this sample may be carry-over from other donors' samples. Written as DNA, the CDR3 is TGTGCCAGCAGTTACGCGCAGGGGGCCGTGAACACTGAAGCTTTCTTT. Its translation: CASSYAQGAVNTEAFF.